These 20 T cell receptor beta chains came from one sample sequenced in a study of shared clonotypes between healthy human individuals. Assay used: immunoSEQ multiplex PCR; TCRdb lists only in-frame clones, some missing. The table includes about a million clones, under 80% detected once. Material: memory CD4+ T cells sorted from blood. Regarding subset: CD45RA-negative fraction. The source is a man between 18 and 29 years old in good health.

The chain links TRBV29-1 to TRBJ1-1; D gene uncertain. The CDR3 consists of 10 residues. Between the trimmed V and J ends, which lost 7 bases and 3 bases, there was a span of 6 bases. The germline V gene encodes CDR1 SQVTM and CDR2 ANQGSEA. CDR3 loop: CSGGYTEAFF. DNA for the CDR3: TGCAGCGGTGGATACACTGAAGCTTTCTTT.

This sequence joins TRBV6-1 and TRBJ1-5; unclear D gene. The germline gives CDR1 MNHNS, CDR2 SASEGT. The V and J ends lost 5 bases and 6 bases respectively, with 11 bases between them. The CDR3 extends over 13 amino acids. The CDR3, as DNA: TGTGCCAGCAGTCCCCCATCTGGTCAGCCCCAGCATTTT. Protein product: CASSPPSGQPQHF.

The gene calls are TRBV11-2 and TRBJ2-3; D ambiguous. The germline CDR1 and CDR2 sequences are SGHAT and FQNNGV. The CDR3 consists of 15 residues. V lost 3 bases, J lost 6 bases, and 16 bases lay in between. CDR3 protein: CASSLSVPVRDTQYF. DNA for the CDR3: TGTGCCAGCAGCTTGAGTGTACCGGTGCGGGATACGCAGTATTTT.

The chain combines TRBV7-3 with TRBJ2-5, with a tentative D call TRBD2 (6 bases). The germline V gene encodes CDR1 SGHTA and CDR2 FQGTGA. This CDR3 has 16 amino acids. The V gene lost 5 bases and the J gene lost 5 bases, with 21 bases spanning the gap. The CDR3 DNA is TGTGCCAGCAGCGGGGGGAGAGGACGATATGTGGAGACCCAGTACTTC. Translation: CASSGGRGRYVETQYF.

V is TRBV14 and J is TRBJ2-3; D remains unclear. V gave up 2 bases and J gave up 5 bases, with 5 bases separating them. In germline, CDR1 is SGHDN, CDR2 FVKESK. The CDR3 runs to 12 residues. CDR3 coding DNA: TGTGCCAGCAGCCAATTGGGAGATACGCAGTATTTT. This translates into CASSQLGDTQYF.

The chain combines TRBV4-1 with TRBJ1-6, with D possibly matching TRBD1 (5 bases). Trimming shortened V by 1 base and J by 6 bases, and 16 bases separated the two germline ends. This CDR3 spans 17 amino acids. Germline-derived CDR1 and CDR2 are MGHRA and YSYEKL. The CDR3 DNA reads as TGCGCCAGCAGCCAAGTGGGAAAGGGACTGAGTAATTCACCCCTCCACTTT. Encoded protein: CASSQVGKGLSNSPLHF.

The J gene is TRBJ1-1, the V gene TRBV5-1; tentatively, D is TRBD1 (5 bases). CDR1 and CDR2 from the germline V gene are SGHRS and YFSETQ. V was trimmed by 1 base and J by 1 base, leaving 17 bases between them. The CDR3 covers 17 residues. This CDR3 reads CASSLSVYLGQNTEAFF. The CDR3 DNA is TGCGCCAGCAGCTTGTCGGTATACCTCGGACAGAACACTGAAGCTTTCTTT. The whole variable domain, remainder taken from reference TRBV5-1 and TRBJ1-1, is KAGVTQTPRYLIKTRGQQVTLSCSPISGHRSVSWYQQTPGQGLQFLFEYFSETQRNKGNFPGRFSGRQFSNSRSEMNVSTLELGDSALYLCASSLSVYLGQNTEAFFGQGTRLTVV.

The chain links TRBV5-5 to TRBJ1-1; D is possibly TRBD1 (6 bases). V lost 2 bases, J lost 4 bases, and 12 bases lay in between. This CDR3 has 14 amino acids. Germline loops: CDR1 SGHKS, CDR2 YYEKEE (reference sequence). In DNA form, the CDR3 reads TGTGCCAGCAGCTTCCCCGACAGGCTCACTGAAGCTTTCTTT. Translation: CASSFPDRLTEAFF.

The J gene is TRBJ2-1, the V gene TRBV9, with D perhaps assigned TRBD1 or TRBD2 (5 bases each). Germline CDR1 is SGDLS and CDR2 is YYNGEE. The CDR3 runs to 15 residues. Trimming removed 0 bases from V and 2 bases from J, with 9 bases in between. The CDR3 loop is CASSVGGATYNEQFF. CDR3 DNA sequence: TGTGCCAGCAGCGTAGGAGGGGCCACCTACAATGAGCAGTTCTTC.

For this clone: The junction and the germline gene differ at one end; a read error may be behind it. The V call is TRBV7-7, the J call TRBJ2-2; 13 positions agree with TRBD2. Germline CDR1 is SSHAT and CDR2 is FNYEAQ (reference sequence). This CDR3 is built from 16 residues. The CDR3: CASSPLAGGPAGELFF. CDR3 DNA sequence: TGTGCTAGCAGCCCACTAGCGGGAGGGCCGGCTGGGGAGCTGTTTTTT.

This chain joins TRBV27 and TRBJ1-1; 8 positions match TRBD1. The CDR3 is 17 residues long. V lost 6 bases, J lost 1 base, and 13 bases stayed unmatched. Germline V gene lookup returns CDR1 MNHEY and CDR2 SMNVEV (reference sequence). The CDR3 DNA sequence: TGTGCCAGCAGCGCCCTGTTGAACCAGGGGGCGAACACTGAAGCTTTCTTT. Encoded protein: CASSALLNQGANTEAFF.

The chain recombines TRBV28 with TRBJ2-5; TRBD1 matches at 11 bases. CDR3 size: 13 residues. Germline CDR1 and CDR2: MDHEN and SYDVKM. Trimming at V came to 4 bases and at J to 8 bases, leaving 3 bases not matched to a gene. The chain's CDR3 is CASSSGQGATQYF. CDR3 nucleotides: TGTGCCAGCAGTTCCGGACAGGGGGCTACCCAGTACTTC.

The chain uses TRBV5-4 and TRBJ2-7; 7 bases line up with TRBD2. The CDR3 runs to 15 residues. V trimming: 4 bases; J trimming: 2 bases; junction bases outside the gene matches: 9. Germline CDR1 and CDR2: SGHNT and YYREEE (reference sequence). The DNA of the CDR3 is TGTGCCAGCAGCACGGGAGGCTTCGGAGCCTACGAGCAGTACTTC. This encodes CASSTGGFGAYEQYF.

The CDR3 reads CASSADRDTQETQYF. The CDR3 DNA is TGTGCCAGTAGTGCAGACCGGGACACCCAAGAGACCCAGTACTTC. The chain is built from TRBV19 and TRBJ2-5, with D possibly matching TRBD1 (6 bases). The CDR3 is 15 amino acids. Germline assignment: CDR1 LNHDA and CDR2 SQIVND (reference sequence). V gave up 5 bases and J gave up 1 base, with 14 bases separating them.

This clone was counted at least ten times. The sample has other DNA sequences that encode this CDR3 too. The DNA for the CDR3 is TGCGCCAGCAGCTTGGGAGGGACTGGAAACACCATATATTTT. Translation gives CASSLGGTGNTIYF. The chain carries TRBV5-1 and TRBJ1-3; D not resolved. This CDR3 contains 14 residues. V was trimmed by 0 bases and J by 2 bases, leaving 6 bases between them. Germline V CDR1 and CDR2: SGHRS, YFSETQ.

The CDR3, as DNA: TGTGCCAGCAGCTTGGCCATAGGGACACCCCTCCACTTT. Encoded protein: CASSLAIGTPLHF. The V gene is TRBV5-4, the J gene TRBJ1-6; D ambiguous. The germline V gene has CDR1 SGHNT and CDR2 YYREEE (reference sequence). Trimming took off 0 bases at V and 11 bases at J, with 9 bases between the two ends. This CDR3 contains 13 residues.

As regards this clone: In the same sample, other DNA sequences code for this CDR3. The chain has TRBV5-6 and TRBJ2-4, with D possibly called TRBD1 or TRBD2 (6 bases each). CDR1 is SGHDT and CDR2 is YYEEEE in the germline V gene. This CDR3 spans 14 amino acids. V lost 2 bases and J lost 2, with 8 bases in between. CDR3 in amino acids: CASSLGGSKNIQYF. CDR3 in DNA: TGTGCCAGCAGCTTAGGGGGGTCCAAAAACATTCAGTACTTC.

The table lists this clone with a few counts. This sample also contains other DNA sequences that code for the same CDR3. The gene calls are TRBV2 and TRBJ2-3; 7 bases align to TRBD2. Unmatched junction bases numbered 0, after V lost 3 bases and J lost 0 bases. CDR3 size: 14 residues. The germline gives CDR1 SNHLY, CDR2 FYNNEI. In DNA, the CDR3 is TGTGCCAGCAGTGAGGGACTAAGCACAGATACGCAGTATTTT. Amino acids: CASSEGLSTDTQYF.

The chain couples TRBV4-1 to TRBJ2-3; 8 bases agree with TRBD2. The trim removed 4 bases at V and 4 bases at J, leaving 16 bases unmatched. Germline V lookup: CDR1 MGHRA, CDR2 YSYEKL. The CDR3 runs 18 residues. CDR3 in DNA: TGCGCCAGCAGCCTCCCAACGGAGCGGGAGTTAGGATCAGATACGCAGTATTTT. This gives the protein CASSLPTERELGSDTQYF.

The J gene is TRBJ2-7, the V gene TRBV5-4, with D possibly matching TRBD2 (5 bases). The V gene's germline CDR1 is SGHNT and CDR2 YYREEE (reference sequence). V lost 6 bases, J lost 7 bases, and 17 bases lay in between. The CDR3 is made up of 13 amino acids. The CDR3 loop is CASNFRLSGEQYF. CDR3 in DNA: TGTGCCAGCAACTTTCGATTGTCGGGGGAGCAGTACTTC.